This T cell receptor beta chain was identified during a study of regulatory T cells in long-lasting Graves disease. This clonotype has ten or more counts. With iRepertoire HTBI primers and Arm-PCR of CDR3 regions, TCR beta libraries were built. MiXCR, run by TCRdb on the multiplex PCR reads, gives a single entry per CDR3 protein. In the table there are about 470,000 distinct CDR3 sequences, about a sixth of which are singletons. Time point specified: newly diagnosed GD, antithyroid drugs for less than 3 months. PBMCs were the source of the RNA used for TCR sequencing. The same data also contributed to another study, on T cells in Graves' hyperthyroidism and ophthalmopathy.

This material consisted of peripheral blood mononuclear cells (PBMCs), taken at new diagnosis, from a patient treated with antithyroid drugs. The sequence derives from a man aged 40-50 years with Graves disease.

CDR3 residues: CASSLAGKVGAEAFF. DNA for the CDR3: TGCGCCAGCAGCTTGGCCGGAAAGGTGGGTGCTGAAGCTTTCTTT. The chain combines TRBV5-1 with TRBJ1-1; D gene unclear. The CDR3 contains 15 residues. The V and J ends lost 0 bases and 6 bases respectively, with 15 bases between them. Per germline, CDR1 SGHRS and CDR2 YFSETQ.